The text below deals with one T cell receptor (beta chain). This sample stems from a study of glioma-infiltrating T cells after dendritic cell vaccination. TCRdb's copy holds only in-frame clones and misses some; the assay was immunoSEQ multiplex PCR. The sample holds 80,000 to 95,000 clones, approximately 87% seen once. This CDR3 has 13 residues. V was shortened by 0 bases and J by 3 bases, with 6 bases between the two germline ends. The germline V gene has CDR1 SGHRS and CDR2 YFSETQ. This specimen was blood, taken before dendritic cell vaccination. The TCR sequence derives from a human donor with glioblastoma. The chain joins TRBV5-1 to TRBJ1-1; D unresolved. For the CDR3, the DNA is TGCGCCAGCAGCTTGGCCCGCGACACTGAAGCTTTCTTT. This translates into CASSLARDTEAFF.